What follows are 9 T cell receptor beta chains derived from one specimen sequenced in a study of beta chain features in type 1 diabetes (dated by TCRdb to between 2017 and 2018). Receptors were amplified or captured by the immunoSEQ multiplex PCR assay. The High Capacity cDNA Reverse Transcription Kit was used to reverse transcribe all of the isolated RNA, meaning that expressed TCRB transcripts were what got sequenced. TCRdb retrieved this table from immuneACCESS and kept in-frame rearrangements only. Not all clones are present; in checked studies, unresolved V genes account for under half, and no reason is known for the remainder. This sample is represented by 500,000 to 700,000 clones; roughly 16% of them were singletons. Jointly, the top ten make up more than 0.08% of the sample. Sequenced sample: naive CD4+ T cells from blood. What this sample's cell subset or site label stands for: true naive CD4+ T cells. The receptor source for this set is a man aged 18 to 35 in good health.

This clone was seen only a few times. The CDR3 bases are TGCGCCAGCAGTGCGGACGACAGTAACTATGGCTACACCTTC. Translation: CASSADDSNYGYTF. The rearrangement links TRBV10-2 to TRBJ1-2, with D tentatively TRBD1 (5 bases). Per germline, CDR1 WSHSY and CDR2 SAAADI. The ends were cut back, 4 bases at V and 1 base at J, with 10 bases in the middle. The CDR3 totals 14 residues.

There are a few counts of this clone. The chain couples TRBV7-9 to TRBJ1-5; D is perhaps TRBD1 (6 bases). CDR3 size: 15 residues. V was pared by 5 bases and J by 0 bases, with 11 bases between. From germline, CDR1 is SEHNR and CDR2 FQNEAQ (reference sequence). This CDR3 reads CASSPQGNSNQPQHF. The CDR3 coding sequence is TGTGCCAGCAGCCCACAGGGCAATAGCAATCAGCCCCAGCATTTT.

This chain links TRBV9 with TRBJ1-3; no firm D call. The CDR3 contains 15 residues. The germline V gene has CDR1 SGDLS and CDR2 YYNGEE. V dropped 4 bases and J dropped 0 bases, with 11 bases sitting between them. CDR3 loop: CASSLKDISGNTIYF. CDR3 sequence (DNA): TGTGCCAGCAGCCTTAAGGATATCTCTGGAAACACCATATATTTT.

The chain joins TRBV13 to TRBJ2-7; D may be TRBD1 (6 bases). CDR3 length: 14 amino acids. Germline lookup yields CDR1 PRHDT and CDR2 FYEKMQ (reference sequence). V was trimmed by 1 base and J by 3 bases, leaving 10 bases between them. The chain's CDR3 is CASSLARTDYEQYF. CDR3 coding DNA: TGTGCCAGCAGCTTAGCCCGGACAGACTACGAGCAGTACTTC. Variable domain in full (rest from reference TRBV13 and TRBJ2-7): AAGVIQSPRHLIKEKRETATLKCYPIPRHDTVYWYQQGPGQDPQFLISFYEKMQSDKGSIPDRFSAQQFSDYHSELNMSSLELGDSALYFCASSLARTDYEQYFGPGTRLTVT.

The J gene is TRBJ1-2, the V gene TRBV6-6; 8 positions agree with TRBD1. V dropped 7 bases and J dropped 2; count of bases not matched to a gene: 9. The CDR3 length is 15 residues. Germline V gene lookup returns CDR1 MNHNY and CDR2 SVGAGI (reference sequence). The CDR3 here is CASKRPTGENYGYTF. As DNA, the CDR3 is TGTGCCAGCAAGAGGCCGACAGGGGAGAACTATGGCTACACCTTC.

The chain carries TRBV23-1 and TRBJ1-1; D is ambiguous. TRBV23-1 is an open reading frame whose function is uncertain. The V and J ends lost 0 bases and 0 bases respectively, with 8 bases between them. CDR3 length: 15 residues. The CDR3 DNA reads as TGCGCCAGCAGTCAATCAGACTGCCTGAACACTGAAGCTTTCTTT. Amino acids: CASSQSDCLNTEAFF.

The chain links TRBV28 to TRBJ1-4, with 9 bases that match TRBD1. The CDR3 length is 13 residues. With V trimmed by 11 bases and J by 8 bases, 9 bases remained unmatched. CDR1 is MDHEN, CDR2 SYDVKM, per germline. Here the CDR3 reads CASRGTGNEKLFF. The CDR3 DNA reads TGTGCCTCCAGGGGGACAGGGAACGAAAAACTGTTTTTT.

This clone was observed a handful of times. The CDR3 coding sequence is TGTGCCAGCAGTTTAGCTCGAGGACAGGGCACTGAAGCTTTCTTT. This codes for CASSLARGQGTEAFF. This chain links TRBV28 with TRBJ1-1, with TRBD1 identical over 8 bases. The germline CDR1 and CDR2 sequences are MDHEN and SYDVKM. The CDR3 is 15 amino acids. Germline trimming cut 2 bases from V and 4 bases from J; bases unmatched to any gene: 6. Drawing the rest from reference TRBV28 and TRBJ1-1, the complete variable domain is DVKVTQSSRYLVKRTGEKVFLECVQDMDHENMFWYRQDPGLGLRLIYFSYDVKMKEKGDIPEGYSVSREKKERFSLILESASTNQTSMYLCASSLARGQGTEAFFGQGTRLTVV.

The CDR3 region is CASSKDRGPTGELFF. CDR3 coding DNA: TGTGCCAGCAGCAAGGACAGGGGCCCCACCGGGGAGCTGTTTTTT. The chain employs TRBV11-3 and TRBJ2-2; 9 nucleotides agree with TRBD1. Germline V CDR1 and CDR2: SGHNT, YENEEA. The CDR3 spans 15 residues. Trimming took 5 bases from V and 4 from J; bases not matched to a gene: 5.